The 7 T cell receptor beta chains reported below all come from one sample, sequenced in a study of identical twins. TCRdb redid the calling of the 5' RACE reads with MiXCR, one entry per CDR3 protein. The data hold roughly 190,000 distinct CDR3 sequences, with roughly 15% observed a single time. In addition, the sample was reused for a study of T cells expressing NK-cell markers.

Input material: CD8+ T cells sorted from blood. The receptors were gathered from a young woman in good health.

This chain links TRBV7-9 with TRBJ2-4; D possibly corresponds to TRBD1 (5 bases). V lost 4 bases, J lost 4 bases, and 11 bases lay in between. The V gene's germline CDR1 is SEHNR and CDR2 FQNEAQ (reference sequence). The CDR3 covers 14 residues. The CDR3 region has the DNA TGTGCCAGCAGCTCCGAGACAGAGAAAAACATTCAGTACTTC. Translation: CASSSETEKNIQYF.

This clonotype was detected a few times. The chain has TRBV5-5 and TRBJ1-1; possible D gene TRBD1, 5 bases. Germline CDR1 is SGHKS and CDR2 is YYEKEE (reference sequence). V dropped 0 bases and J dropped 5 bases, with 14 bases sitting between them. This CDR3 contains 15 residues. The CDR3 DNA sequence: TGTGCCAGCAGCTTGGACGCAGGCGGGGGAACTGAAGCTTTCTTT. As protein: CASSLDAGGGTEAFF.

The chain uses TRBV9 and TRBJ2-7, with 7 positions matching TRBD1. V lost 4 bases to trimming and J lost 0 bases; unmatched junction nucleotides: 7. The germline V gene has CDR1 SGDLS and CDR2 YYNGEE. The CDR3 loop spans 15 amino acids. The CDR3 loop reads CASSFRQGNSYEQYF. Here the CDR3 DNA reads TGTGCCAGCAGCTTTCGACAGGGTAACTCCTACGAGCAGTACTTC.

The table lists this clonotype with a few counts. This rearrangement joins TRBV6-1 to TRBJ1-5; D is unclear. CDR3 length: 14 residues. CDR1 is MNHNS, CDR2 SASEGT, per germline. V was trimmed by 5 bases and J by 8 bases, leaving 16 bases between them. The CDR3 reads CASSPEAQFEPQHF. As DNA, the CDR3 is TGTGCCAGCAGTCCTGAGGCCCAATTCGAGCCCCAGCATTTT.

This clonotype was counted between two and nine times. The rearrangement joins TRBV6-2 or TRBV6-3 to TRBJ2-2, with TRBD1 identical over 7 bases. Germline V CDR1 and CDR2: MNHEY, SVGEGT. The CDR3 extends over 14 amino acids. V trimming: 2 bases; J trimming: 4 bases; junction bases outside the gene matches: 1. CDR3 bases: TGTGCCAGCAGTTACCGGGACAGCACCGGGGAGCTGTTTTTT. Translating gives CASSYRDSTGELFF.

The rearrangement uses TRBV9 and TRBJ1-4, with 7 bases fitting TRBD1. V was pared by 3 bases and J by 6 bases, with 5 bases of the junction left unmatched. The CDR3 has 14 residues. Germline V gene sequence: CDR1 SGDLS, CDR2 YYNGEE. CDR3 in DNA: TGTGCCAGCAGCGGAGGGGGCGCGCATGAAAAACTGTTTTTT. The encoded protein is CASSGGGAHEKLFF.

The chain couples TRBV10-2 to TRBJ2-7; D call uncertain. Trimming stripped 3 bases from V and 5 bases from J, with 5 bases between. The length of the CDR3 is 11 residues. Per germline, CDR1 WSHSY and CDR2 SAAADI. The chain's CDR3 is CASSEGNEQYF. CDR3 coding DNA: TGCGCCAGCAGTGAAGGGAACGAGCAGTACTTC.